These 16 T cell receptor beta chains were sequenced from one sample in a study of cytomegalovirus exposure and HLA in healthy donors. PCR amplification relied on 60 Vbeta primers (plus 13 Jbeta primers). TCRdb's copy holds only in-frame clones and misses some; the assay was immunoSEQ multiplex PCR. The repertoire holds about 160,000 clones, with approximately 80% as singletons. Sample: PBMCs. The receptors stem from a man aged 30 to 39 in good health and CMV-seropositive.

This clone was counted a few times. This sequence joins TRBV9 and TRBJ1-6; TRBD1 aligns across 9 bases. With 0 bases clipped from V and 6 bases from J, the junction kept 4 bases outside the gene matches. Per the germline V gene, CDR1 is SGDLS and CDR2 is YYNGEE. This CDR3 is 16 amino acids long. The CDR3 DNA sequence: TGTGCCAGCAGCGTAGCACAGGGGGCATTTAATTCACCCCTCCACTTT. Translation gives CASSVAQGAFNSPLHF.

This chain uses TRBV27 with TRBJ2-7; D is possibly TRBD2 (6 bases). The CDR3 is 15 residues long. Germline lookup yields CDR1 MNHEY and CDR2 SMNVEV (reference sequence). V lost 7 bases to trimming and J lost 1 base, with 17 bases between them. CDR3 in amino acids: CASTLRTGESYEQYF. DNA of the CDR3: TGTGCCAGCACCCTTAGGACGGGAGAATCCTACGAGCAGTACTTC.

The rearrangement links TRBV4-3 to TRBJ2-7; possible D gene TRBD1, 5 bases. Germline CDR1 and CDR2: LGHNA and YSLEER. The CDR3 has 15 amino acids. Trimming cost V 0 bases and J 0 bases, with 9 bases left between them. CDR3 in amino acids: CASSQDLTASYEQYF. In DNA, the CDR3 is TGCGCCAGCAGCCAAGATCTGACAGCCTCCTACGAGCAGTACTTC.

The V and J genes are TRBV9 and TRBJ2-5; 7 bases map to TRBD2. The DNA end is more similar to TRBJ2-7, so the J call may be wrong. This CDR3 has 15 amino acids. Germline V CDR1 and CDR2: SGDLS, YYNGEE. DNA for the CDR3: TGTGCCAGCAGCGTAGGGAGCGGGGAGCGCTACGAGCAGTACTTC. Protein sequence: CASSVGSGERYEQYF.

CDR3 nucleotides: TGCGCCAGCAGCTTCCAACAGACAGCCTCCTACAATGAGCAGTTCTTC. Translating gives CASSFQQTASYNEQFF. This chain uses TRBV5-1 with TRBJ2-1, with D possibly being TRBD1 (5 bases). Germline CDR1 is SGHRS and CDR2 is YFSETQ. CDR3 length equals 16 residues. Trimming removed 2 bases from V and 0 bases from J, with 12 bases in between.

This clone was counted a few times. The rearrangement joins TRBV9 to TRBJ1-2, with TRBD1 as a possible D gene (5 bases). The germline V gene has CDR1 SGDLS and CDR2 YYNGEE. There are 13 residues in the CDR3. The V gene lost 1 base and the J gene lost 4 bases, with 8 bases spanning the gap. CDR3 in DNA: TGTGCCAGCAGCGTACAGGGTTCCTATGGCTACACCTTC. It is translated as CASSVQGSYGYTF.

The chain is built from TRBV11-2 and TRBJ1-1; tentative D call: TRBD1 (6 bases). The germline V and J ends were trimmed by 0 bases and 4 bases, with 9 bases remaining between them. This CDR3 comprises 14 residues. Germline V CDR1 and CDR2: SGHAT, FQNNGV. The CDR3 sequence is CASSLERTATEAFF. CDR3 nucleotides: TGTGCCAGCAGCTTAGAACGGACAGCCACTGAAGCTTTCTTT. The full variable domain, with the rest looked up from reference TRBV11-2 and TRBJ1-1, is EAGVAQSPRYKIIEKRQSVAFWCNPISGHATLYWYQQILGQGPKLLIQFQNNGVVDDSQLPKDRFSAERLKGVDSTLKIQPAKLEDSAVYLCASSLERTATEAFFGQGTRLTVV.

The chain recombines TRBV29-1 with TRBJ2-4, with a tentative D call TRBD1 (5 bases). This CDR3 spans 14 amino acids. Germline values: CDR1 SQVTM, CDR2 ANQGSEA. V was trimmed by 0 bases and J by 9 bases, leaving 15 bases between them. DNA for the CDR3: TGCAGCGTTGAAGATCCACAGGCGGAGACCATTCAGTACTTC. Its protein product is CSVEDPQAETIQYF.

The chain uses TRBV11-3 and TRBJ2-7; weak D call: TRBD2 (5 bases). CDR1 and CDR2 (germline): SGHNT, YENEEA. V lost 5 bases, J lost 3 bases, and 14 bases lay in between. This CDR3 comprises 14 residues. CDR3 in DNA: TGTGCCAGCAGCGACTCCGCGGGCGGCTACGAGCAGTACTTC. It translates to CASSDSAGGYEQYF.

The V gene is TRBV5-1, the J gene TRBJ1-1; D might be TRBD1 (6 bases). Germline CDR1 and CDR2: SGHRS and YFSETQ. CDR3 length equals 15 residues. The germline V and J ends were trimmed by 4 bases and 4 bases, with 17 bases remaining between them. The CDR3 nucleotides are TGCGCCAGCAGCCAGGACAGAAGGGTGGGCACTGAAGCTTTCTTT. It yields the protein CASSQDRRVGTEAFF. Using reference TRBV5-1 and TRBJ1-1 for the parts outside the CDR3, the full variable domain is KAGVTQTPRYLIKTRGQQVTLSCSPISGHRSVSWYQQTPGQGLQFLFEYFSETQRNKGNFPGRFSGRQFSNSRSEMNVSTLELGDSALYLCASSQDRRVGTEAFFGQGTRLTVV.

The chain has TRBV29-1 and TRBJ2-6, with D tentatively TRBD1 (5 bases). Between the trimmed V and J ends, which lost 4 bases and 2 bases, there was a span of 18 bases. Germline V gene sequence: CDR1 SQVTM, CDR2 ANQGSEA. The CDR3 has 17 amino acids. CDR3 protein: CSVGKGQGKAGANVLTF. CDR3 coding DNA: TGCAGCGTTGGGAAAGGGCAGGGCAAGGCTGGGGCCAACGTCCTGACTTTC. Based on the CDR3 plus reference TRBV29-1 and TRBJ2-6, the full variable domain is SAVISQKPSRDICQRGTSLTIQCQVDSQVTMMFWYRQQPGQSLTLIATANQGSEATYESGFVIDKFPISRPNLTFSTLTVSNMSPEDSSIYLCSVGKGQGKAGANVLTFGAGSRLTVL.

The chain has TRBV4-1 and TRBJ2-3; tentative D call: TRBD2 (5 bases). The CDR3 spans 14 residues. CDR1 is MGHRA and CDR2 is YSYEKL in the germline V gene. V lost 5 bases to trimming and J lost 4 bases, with 13 bases between them. This CDR3 reads CASSIFGESDTQYF. In DNA, the CDR3 is TGCGCCAGCAGCATTTTCGGGGAGTCAGATACGCAGTATTTT.

The chain combines TRBV4-1 with TRBJ2-7; 9 bases agree with TRBD1. Germline V gives CDR1 MGHRA, CDR2 YSYEKL. Trimming at V came to 4 bases and at J to 4 bases, leaving 5 bases not matched to a gene. The CDR3 is made up of 14 amino acids. The CDR3 reads CASSPGQGTYEQYF. The DNA for the CDR3 is TGCGCCAGCAGCCCCGGACAGGGGACTTACGAGCAGTACTTC.

This clone was picked up a small number of times. The chain employs TRBV4-2 and TRBJ2-3, with 13 bases that match TRBD2. This CDR3 contains 17 residues. The V and J ends lost 1 base and 6 bases, in that order; junction bases with no gene match: 7. Germline-derived CDR1 and CDR2 are LGHNA and YNFKEQ. CDR3 region: CASSQVGLAGDLDTQYF. Written as DNA, the CDR3 is TGTGCCAGCAGCCAAGTTGGACTAGCGGGGGACTTGGATACGCAGTATTTT.

The CDR3 loop is CASMGLAGAGTDTQYF. CDR3 nucleotides: TGTGCCAGCATGGGACTAGCGGGGGCAGGCACAGATACGCAGTATTTT. The chain is built from TRBV2 and TRBJ2-3; TRBD2 matches at 14 bases. The CDR3 covers 16 residues. Germline lookup yields CDR1 SNHLY and CDR2 FYNNEI. Trimming at V came to 7 bases and at J to 1 base, leaving 4 bases not matched to a gene.

The chain recombines TRBV19 with TRBJ2-6; maybe TRBD2 (6 bases). Germline values: CDR1 LNHDA, CDR2 SQIVND (reference sequence). The V end lost 7 bases, the J end lost 0 bases, and 19 bases lay between the germline ends. The CDR3 is made up of 18 amino acids. The CDR3 DNA follows: TGTGCCAGTAAGGAGGGTCTTGTCAGTTCCTCTGGGGCCAACGTCCTGACTTTC. Translated: CASKEGLVSSSGANVLTF.